The rows below give T cell receptor beta chains drawn from one sample of a study of T cells in Graves' hyperthyroidism and ophthalmopathy. From the multiplex PCR reads, TCRdb called clonotypes with MiXCR, one entry per CDR3 protein. In the table there are approximately 560,000 distinct CDR3 sequences, 46% of which are singletons. Sequencing was done on a sample of peripheral blood or thyroid tissue (not recorded which). These receptors were collected from a woman between 18 and 29 years old with Graves' hyperthyroidism. Both conserved end residues are part of each CDR3. A D gene is named only where the DNA matches it firmly. A row's size may be missing; if present it is once, few, many or a size class.

CDR3aa,CDR3nt,d_gene,v_gene,j_gene,abundance
CASYVRTGKSNYGYTF,TGTGCCAGTTACGTCCGGACAGGAAAATCTAACTATGGCTACACCTTC,TRBD1,TRBV10-3,TRBJ1-2,few
CASSQALNSPLHF,TGTGCCAGCAGCCAAGCCTTAAATTCACCCCTCCACTTT,-,TRBV14,TRBJ1-6,few
CASSTTADRLAGQHF,TGTGCCAGTAGTACGACCGCGGACAGATTGGCAGGCCAGCATTTT,-,TRBV19,TRBJ1-5,many
CSALTGGETQYF,TGCAGTGCTTTGACAGGGGGAGAGACCCAGTACTTC,TRBD1,TRBV20-1,TRBJ2-5,-
CASSSNPSPLYEQYF,TGTGCCAGCAGCTCTAACCCCTCCCCACTCTACGAGCAGTACTTC,-,TRBV5-4,TRBJ2-7,few
CASSFSLGRGNTGELFF,TGTGCCAGCAGTTTTTCCTTGGGCAGGGGGAACACCGGGGAGCTGTTTTTT,-,TRBV11-2,TRBJ2-2,-
CASSLDHGEETQYF,TGTGCCAGCAGCTTAGATCATGGGGAAGAGACCCAGTACTTC,-,TRBV7-2,TRBJ2-5,-
CSARDHQRGTYSPLHF,TGCAGTGCTAGAGATCATCAGAGAGGGACCTATTCACCCCTCCACTTT,-,TRBV20-1,TRBJ1-6,few
CAGSQGNQPQHF,TGTGCCGGCAGCCAGGGGAATCAACCCCAGCATTTT,-,TRBV7-9,TRBJ1-5,-
CSARDGVQETQYF,TGCAGTGCTAGAGATGGGGTTCAAGAGACCCAGTACTTC,-,TRBV20-1,TRBJ2-5,-
CASSPSGSSNQPQHF,TGTGCCAGCAGCCCCTCAGGCAGTAGCAATCAGCCCCAGCATTTT,-,TRBV9,TRBJ1-5,-
CSARDPRTGNTIYF,TGCAGTGCTAGAGATCCGAGGACTGGAAACACCATATATTTT,-,TRBV20-1,TRBJ1-3,-
CASSLPAGAETQYF,TGTGCCAGCAGCCTTCCGGCGGGAGCAGAGACCCAGTACTTC,TRBD2,TRBV7-9,TRBJ2-5,few
CASSQDGTGGFQPQHF,TGCGCCAGCAGCCAAGATGGAACAGGGGGCTTTCAGCCCCAGCATTTT,TRBD1,TRBV7-2,TRBJ1-5,-
CASSSVRSGNTIYF,TGTGCCAGCAGTTCAGTTCGCTCTGGAAACACCATATATTTT,-,TRBV25-1,TRBJ1-3,few
CSARLAGGVDTQYF,TGCAGTGCTAGACTAGCGGGAGGAGTAGATACGCAGTATTTT,TRBD2,TRBV20-1,TRBJ2-3,-
CAISGAGSRGQPQHF,TGTGCCATCAGTGGTGCGGGGAGCCGAGGTCAGCCCCAGCATTTT,-,TRBV10-3,TRBJ1-5,-
CSVLNMDNYGYTF,TGCAGCGTTCTAAACATGGACAACTATGGCTACACCTTC,-,TRBV29-1,TRBJ1-2,-
CASSRRGANTEAFF,TGTGCCAGCAGCAGAAGGGGGGCGAACACTGAAGCTTTCTTT,-,TRBV5-8,TRBJ1-1,-
CASRLDELSTGELFF,TGTGCCAGCAGACTCGACGAACTTAGCACCGGGGAGCTGTTTTTT,-,TRBV7-9,TRBJ2-2,-
CSASYARPNQPQHF,TGCAGTGCTTCGTACGCGAGGCCCAATCAGCCCCAGCATTTT,-,TRBV20-1,TRBJ1-5,few
CSVRTGLYEQYF,TGCAGCGTCCGGACAGGCCTCTACGAGCAGTACTTC,TRBD1,TRBV29-1,TRBJ2-7,-
CASSSDGLMRELFF,TGTGCCAGCAGTTCCGACGGACTCATGCGGGAGCTGTTTTTT,-,TRBV12-3/TRBV12-4,TRBJ2-2,-
CASSITDFRSETQYF,TGTGCCAGTAGTATCACCGACTTTCGTAGTGAGACCCAGTACTTC,-,TRBV19,TRBJ2-5,-
CASSLARVDGYTF,TGTGCCAGCAGCTTAGCGAGGGTCGATGGCTACACCTTC,-,TRBV7-3,TRBJ1-2,once
CAISGGLEAYEQYF,TGTGCCATCAGTGGTGGACTAGAGGCCTACGAGCAGTACTTC,TRBD2,TRBV10-3,TRBJ2-7,many
CATSGGAVNSNQPQHF,TGTGCCACCAGTGGGGGAGCGGTGAATAGCAATCAGCCCCAGCATTTT,-,TRBV24-1,TRBJ1-5,-